Listed below are T cell receptor beta chains from one sample, sequenced in a study of persistence of HIV-infected CD4 T cells. Profiling relied on immunoSEQ multiplex PCR, and the TCRdb table lists in-frame clones only, not all of them. The sample holds about 45,000 clones, approximately 90% seen once. These receptors are not linked to any known antigen. This specimen consisted of CD4+ T cells sorted from PBMCs after roughly 17-hour stimulation, obtained from a patient who received antiretroviral therapy. These receptors were obtained from an adult man with HIV who was CMV-seropositive. Each CDR3 is given with its conserved first and last residue. A D gene is named only where the DNA matches it firmly. Expanded clones are given a class, and other clones once, few, many or no size at all.

j_call: TRBJ1-1
cdr3_length: 13
v_call: TRBV12-3/TRBV12-4
clone_size: once
d_call: NA
cdr3_aa: CASSPGRGTEAFF
cdr3_nt: TGTGCCAGCAGCCCAGGGAGGGGCACTGAAGCTTTCTTT

j_call: TRBJ2-5
cdr3_length: 13
v_call: TRBV12-3/TRBV12-4
clone_size: NA
d_call: NA
cdr3_aa: CASSLVGWETQYF
cdr3_nt: TGTGCCAGCAGTTTAGTTGGGTGGGAGACCCAGTACTTC

j_call: TRBJ2-3
cdr3_length: 14
v_call: TRBV6-5
clone_size: NA
d_call: TRBD1
cdr3_aa: CASSTGTGSRTQYF
cdr3_nt: TGTGCCAGCAGTACAGGGACAGGGAGTAGGACGCAGTATTTT

j_call: TRBJ1-2
cdr3_length: 16
v_call: TRBV3-1/TRBV3-2
clone_size: NA
d_call: TRBD1
cdr3_aa: CASSQFAKTGNYGYTF
cdr3_nt: TGTGCCAGCAGCCAATTTGCCAAGACAGGGAACTATGGCTACACCTTC

j_call: TRBJ2-6
cdr3_length: 18
v_call: TRBV7-2
clone_size: once
d_call: TRBD2
cdr3_aa: CASSPLAGGLSGANVLTF
cdr3_nt: TGTGCCAGCAGCCCCCTAGCGGGGGGACTCTCTGGGGCCAACGTCCTGACTTTC

j_call: TRBJ2-2
cdr3_length: 14
v_call: TRBV19
clone_size: NA
d_call: NA
cdr3_aa: CASSIVAGARELFF
cdr3_nt: TGTGCCAGTAGTATAGTTGCCGGGGCTCGGGAGCTGTTTTTT

j_call: TRBJ1-5
cdr3_length: 14
v_call: TRBV15
clone_size: few
d_call: NA
cdr3_aa: CATGRPDKNQPQHF
cdr3_nt: TGTGCCACAGGGCGCCCCGACAAGAATCAGCCCCAGCATTTT

j_call: TRBJ2-1
cdr3_length: 16
v_call: TRBV6-5
clone_size: NA
d_call: TRBD1
cdr3_aa: CASSWGQGLKYNEQFF
cdr3_nt: TGTGCCAGCAGTTGGGGACAGGGTTTGAAATACAATGAGCAGTTCTTC

j_call: TRBJ2-6
cdr3_length: 15
v_call: TRBV6-5
clone_size: NA
d_call: TRBD1
cdr3_aa: CASRGQGSGANVLTF
cdr3_nt: TGTGCCAGCAGAGGACAGGGCTCTGGGGCCAACGTCCTGACTTTC

j_call: TRBJ2-7
cdr3_length: 13
v_call: TRBV7-3
clone_size: NA
d_call: NA
cdr3_aa: CASSLTNTYEQYF
cdr3_nt: TGTGCCAGCAGCTTAACGAACACCTACGAGCAGTACTTC

j_call: TRBJ1-5
cdr3_length: 15
v_call: TRBV7-2
clone_size: NA
d_call: TRBD1
cdr3_aa: CASSFHRDSYQPQHF
cdr3_nt: TGTGCCAGCAGCTTTCACCGGGACAGCTATCAGCCCCAGCATTTT

j_call: TRBJ2-7
cdr3_length: 16
v_call: TRBV7-2
clone_size: once
d_call: TRBD2
cdr3_aa: CASSPETGTSGGVEYF
cdr3_nt: TGTGCCAGCAGCCCCGAGACCGGGACTAGCGGGGGAGTGGAGTACTTC

j_call: TRBJ1-6
cdr3_length: 15
v_call: TRBV3-1/TRBV3-2
clone_size: NA
d_call: NA
cdr3_aa: CASSQDSGADSPLHF
cdr3_nt: TGTGCCAGCAGCCAAGATTCAGGGGCTGATTCACCCCTCCACTTT

j_call: TRBJ1-3
cdr3_length: 17
v_call: TRBV27
clone_size: NA
d_call: TRBD1
cdr3_aa: CASSLTWDSFSGNTIYF
cdr3_nt: TGTGCCAGCAGTTTAACTTGGGACAGTTTCTCTGGAAACACCATATATTTT

j_call: TRBJ2-3
cdr3_length: 19
v_call: TRBV9
clone_size: NA
d_call: NA
cdr3_aa: CASSSHLGEFNGRTDTQYF
cdr3_nt: TGTGCCAGCAGCTCTCACCTGGGGGAATTTAATGGGCGCACAGATACGCAGTATTTT

j_call: TRBJ1-5
cdr3_length: 13
v_call: TRBV30
clone_size: NA
d_call: NA
cdr3_aa: CAWSWRENQPQHF
cdr3_nt: TGTGCCTGGAGTTGGAGGGAAAATCAGCCCCAGCATTTT

j_call: TRBJ1-3
cdr3_length: 16
v_call: TRBV18
clone_size: NA
d_call: TRBD1
cdr3_aa: CASSPSRTGTGNTIYF
cdr3_nt: TGTGCCAGCTCACCGAGTAGGACAGGGACTGGAAACACCATATATTTT

j_call: TRBJ2-7
cdr3_length: 16
v_call: TRBV19
clone_size: NA
d_call: NA
cdr3_aa: CASSIGGSRAQYEQYF
cdr3_nt: TGTGCCAGTAGTATAGGCGGCAGCAGAGCCCAGTACGAGCAGTACTTC

j_call: TRBJ2-1
cdr3_length: 14
v_call: TRBV3-1/TRBV3-2
clone_size: NA
d_call: NA
cdr3_aa: CASSQVPLYNEQFF
cdr3_nt: TGTGCCAGCAGCCAGGTACCTCTCTACAATGAGCAGTTCTTC

j_call: TRBJ1-6
cdr3_length: 15
v_call: TRBV2
clone_size: NA
d_call: NA
cdr3_aa: CASSVSQGNNSPLHF
cdr3_nt: TGTGCCAGCAGTGTGTCGCAGGGAAATAATTCACCCCTCCACTTT

j_call: TRBJ2-3
cdr3_length: 16
v_call: TRBV5-1
clone_size: NA
d_call: NA
cdr3_aa: CASSRASGTPTDTQYF
cdr3_nt: TGCGCCAGCAGCAGAGCTTCCGGGACCCCCACAGATACGCAGTATTTT

j_call: TRBJ2-3
cdr3_length: 15
v_call: TRBV19
clone_size: NA
d_call: TRBD1
cdr3_aa: CASSSGGWGTDTQYF
cdr3_nt: TGTGCCAGTAGTTCAGGGGGCTGGGGCACAGATACGCAGTATTTT

j_call: TRBJ2-7
cdr3_length: 14
v_call: TRBV9
clone_size: NA
d_call: NA
cdr3_aa: CASSVNPIVPEQYF
cdr3_nt: TGTGCCAGCAGCGTAAACCCCATCGTCCCCGAGCAGTACTTC

j_call: TRBJ1-5
cdr3_length: 14
v_call: TRBV6-5
clone_size: NA
d_call: NA
cdr3_aa: CASSPDLSNQPQHF
cdr3_nt: TGTGCCAGCAGTCCGGACTTAAGCAATCAGCCCCAGCATTTT

j_call: TRBJ1-2
cdr3_length: 15
v_call: TRBV9
clone_size: NA
d_call: TRBD1
cdr3_aa: CASSVAGTEPISYTF
cdr3_nt: TGTGCCAGCAGCGTAGCGGGGACAGAACCTATTAGCTACACCTTC

j_call: TRBJ1-2
cdr3_length: 15
v_call: TRBV5-1
clone_size: NA
d_call: TRBD1
cdr3_aa: CASSNRTGGTDGYTF
cdr3_nt: TGTGCCAGCAGCAACCGGACAGGGGGAACGGATGGCTACACCTTC

j_call: TRBJ2-7
cdr3_length: 15
v_call: TRBV19
clone_size: NA
d_call: NA
cdr3_aa: CASSFQDGGGGEQYF
cdr3_nt: TGTGCCAGTAGTTTCCAGGACGGCGGTGGGGGCGAGCAGTACTTC

j_call: TRBJ2-1
cdr3_length: 15
v_call: TRBV5-6
clone_size: NA
d_call: NA
cdr3_aa: CASSLVLIIGNEQFF
cdr3_nt: TGTGCCAGCAGCTTGGTACTAATAATTGGGAATGAGCAGTTCTTC

j_call: TRBJ2-7
cdr3_length: 11
v_call: TRBV10-3
clone_size: few
d_call: NA
cdr3_aa: CAISGAVEQYF
cdr3_nt: TGTGCCATCAGTGGGGCGGTCGAGCAGTACTTC

j_call: TRBJ1-6
cdr3_length: 15
v_call: TRBV2
clone_size: NA
d_call: NA
cdr3_aa: CASTPYQALGSPLHF
cdr3_nt: TGTGCCAGCACCCCGTATCAGGCCTTGGGCTCACCCCTCCACTTT

j_call: TRBJ2-2
cdr3_length: 13
v_call: TRBV3-1/TRBV3-2
clone_size: NA
d_call: NA
cdr3_aa: CASGREGTGELFF
cdr3_nt: TGTGCCAGCGGCCGTGAAGGCACCGGGGAGCTGTTTTTT

j_call: TRBJ2-6
cdr3_length: 17
v_call: TRBV6-4
clone_size: NA
d_call: NA
cdr3_aa: CASVYGGTDSGANVLTF
cdr3_nt: TGTGCCAGCGTATATGGAGGGACCGACTCTGGGGCCAACGTCCTGACTTTC

j_call: TRBJ2-1
cdr3_length: 14
v_call: TRBV24-1
clone_size: NA
d_call: NA
cdr3_aa: CATSEPAAYNEQFF
cdr3_nt: TGTGCCACCAGTGAACCAGCAGCCTACAATGAGCAGTTCTTC

j_call: TRBJ2-7
cdr3_length: 13
v_call: TRBV19
clone_size: NA
d_call: NA
cdr3_aa: CASSIQDGYEQYF
cdr3_nt: TGTGCCAGTAGTATACAGGACGGCTACGAGCAGTACTTC

j_call: TRBJ1-5
cdr3_length: 19
v_call: TRBV7-4
clone_size: NA
d_call: NA
cdr3_aa: CASSHTKVRGGENYQPQHF
cdr3_nt: TGTGCCAGCAGCCATACTAAGGTGAGAGGGGGAGAAAATTATCAGCCCCAGCATTTT

j_call: TRBJ1-1
cdr3_length: 15
v_call: TRBV15
clone_size: once
d_call: NA
cdr3_aa: CATSRGGRENTEAFF
cdr3_nt: TGTGCCACCAGCAGAGGGGGACGGGAGAACACTGAAGCTTTCTTT

j_call: TRBJ2-5
cdr3_length: 15
v_call: TRBV12-2
clone_size: NA
d_call: NA
cdr3_aa: CASRLGGKDQETQYF
cdr3_nt: TGTGCAAGTCGCTTGGGGGGGAAGGACCAAGAGACCCAGTACTTC

j_call: TRBJ1-5
cdr3_length: 14
v_call: TRBV5-1
clone_size: NA
d_call: NA
cdr3_aa: CASSLEGGYQPQHF
cdr3_nt: TGCGCCAGCAGCTTGGAGGGGGGATATCAGCCCCAGCATTTT

j_call: TRBJ2-7
cdr3_length: 14
v_call: TRBV5-1
clone_size: once
d_call: NA
cdr3_aa: CASSLGGNSYEQYF
cdr3_nt: TGCGCCAGCAGCTTGGGGGGGAACTCCTACGAGCAGTACTTC